The 16 T cell receptor beta chains given below trace back to one sample, sequenced in a study of blood T cell repertoires in COVID-19. The repertoire was sequenced with immunoSEQ multiplex PCR; TCRdb's copy has only in-frame clones and lacks some. The sample holds 350,000 to 400,000 clones, approximately 90% seen once. Sequencing was done on a sample of PBMCs or T cells enriched from blood (not recorded which). These receptors came from a woman in her thirties or forties who had been exposed to COVID-19.

The chain recombines TRBV18 with TRBJ1-4, with TRBD1 matching 9 bases. V lost 3 bases to trimming and J lost 4 bases; unmatched junction nucleotides: 3. The CDR3 covers 15 residues. Looked up from germline, CDR1 is KGHSH and CDR2 is LQKENI. As DNA, the CDR3 is TGTGCCAGCTCACCGCAGGGACAGGGTAATGAAAAACTGTTTTTT. Encoded protein: CASSPQGQGNEKLFF. Full variable domain (rest looked up from reference TRBV18 and TRBJ1-4): NAGVMQNPRHLVRRRGQEARLRCSPMKGHSHVYWYRQLPEEGLKFMVYLQKENIIDESGMPKERFSAEFPKEGPSILRIQQVVRGDSAAYFCASSPQGQGNEKLFFGSGTQLSVL.

V is TRBV7-2 and J is TRBJ2-5, with TRBD2 matching over 14 bases. V trimming: 4 bases; J trimming: 5 bases; junction bases outside the gene matches: 9. The CDR3 length is 17 residues. Germline CDR1 is SGHTA and CDR2 is FQGNSA. Here the CDR3 DNA reads TGTGCCAGCAGCTCAAGACTAGCGGGGGGGCCGAGGGAGACCCAGTACTTC. It translates to CASSSRLAGGPRETQYF.

This clone was picked up one time. CDR3 coding DNA: TGTGCCAGTAGTACAGGACTTATCTATGGCTACACCTTC. It specifies CASSTGLIYGYTF. This sequence joins TRBV19 and TRBJ1-2, with no clear D. This CDR3 contains 13 residues. V was clipped by 4 bases and J by 4 bases, with 10 bases between them. Germline CDR1 is LNHDA and CDR2 is SQIVND (reference sequence).

The chain combines TRBV20-1 with TRBJ1-2; 8 bases are shared with TRBD1. The germline gives CDR1 DFQATT, CDR2 SNEGSKA (reference sequence). Losses at the gene ends were 6 bases for V and 14 bases for J; bases not matched to a gene: 11. The length of the CDR3 is 11 residues. CDR3 sequence reads: CSAEPQGAHTF. The DNA for the CDR3 is TGCAGTGCCGAACCCCAGGGGGCTCATACCTTC.

This sequence joins TRBV28 and TRBJ1-5, with 9 bases identical to TRBD1. The V gene end was trimmed by 6 bases and the J gene end by 3 bases; junction bases not matched to a gene: 18. Germline V CDR1 and CDR2: MDHEN, SYDVKM. The CDR3 is 19 amino acids. The CDR3 DNA is TGTGCCAGCAGCAATACTGCCCGGACAGGGGTCTTACTCAATCAGCCCCAGCATTTT. Amino acid sequence: CASSNTARTGVLLNQPQHF.

The chain uses TRBV2 and TRBJ1-1, with TRBD1 matching 9 bases. This CDR3 spans 15 amino acids. Unmatched junction bases numbered 9, after V lost 6 bases and J lost 4 bases. From germline, CDR1 is SNHLY and CDR2 FYNNEI. The CDR3 nucleotides read TGTGCCAGCAGGGGGACAGGGCGGGGTAGCACTGAAGCTTTCTTT. This translates into CASRGTGRGSTEAFF.

This chain joins TRBV7-6 and TRBJ2-1; TRBD2 might be the D (5 bases). The germline CDR1 and CDR2 sequences are SGHVS and FNYEAQ. This CDR3 contains 15 residues. The germline V and J ends were trimmed by 5 bases and 10 bases, with 21 bases remaining between them. CDR3 protein: CASSDGLSGIGEQFF. The DNA for the CDR3 is TGTGCCAGCAGCGATGGACTGAGCGGAATCGGGGAGCAGTTCTTC.

The genes are TRBV27 and TRBJ2-7; 9 nucleotides agree with TRBD2. Trimming took 3 bases from V and 2 from J; bases not matched to a gene: 5. This CDR3 contains 15 residues. In germline, CDR1 is MNHEY, CDR2 SMNVEV (reference sequence). The DNA for the CDR3 is TGTGCCAGCAGTTTTAGGCCTAGCGGGACCTACGAGCAGTACTTC. Protein: CASSFRPSGTYEQYF.

Here the CDR3 DNA reads TGTGCCAGTAAGGGACATGCCCTCTCTGGGGCCAACGTCCTGACTTTC. This encodes CASKGHALSGANVLTF. The gene calls are TRBV19 and TRBJ2-6; tentative D call: TRBD1 (6 bases). The germline CDR1 and CDR2 sequences are LNHDA and SQIVND (reference sequence). V was clipped by 7 bases and J by 0 bases, with 13 bases between them. The CDR3 is made up of 16 amino acids.

The chain links TRBV28 to TRBJ1-2; TRBD1 matches 12 bases. The trim removed 5 bases at V and 8 bases at J, leaving 15 bases unmatched. Germline V lookup: CDR1 MDHEN, CDR2 SYDVKM. The length of the CDR3 is 17 residues. CDR3 in amino acids: CASSPTRAGQGAGGYTF. The CDR3 DNA is TGTGCCAGCAGTCCAACAAGGGCGGGACAGGGGGCAGGGGGCTACACCTTC.

The V and J genes are TRBV4-2 and TRBJ2-7, with 10 bases fitting TRBD2. This CDR3 is built from 18 residues. J lost 3 bases, V lost 0 bases, and 11 bases had no gene match. Germline V gene sequence: CDR1 LGHNA, CDR2 YNFKEQ. CDR3 nucleotide sequence: TGTGCCAGCAGCCAAGATTTACCCCTAAGCGGGGGGGACTACGAGCAGTACTTC. The encoded protein is CASSQDLPLSGGDYEQYF.

V is TRBV19 and J is TRBJ1-5; 8 bases map to TRBD1. V was clipped by 4 bases and J by 5 bases; unmatched bases: 10. This CDR3 spans 16 amino acids. Germline V CDR1 and CDR2: LNHDA, SQIVND (reference sequence). The CDR3 reads CASSSLRQGSHQPQHF. The DNA of the CDR3 is TGTGCCAGTAGTAGTTTAAGACAGGGGTCGCATCAGCCCCAGCATTTT.

This chain connects TRBV27 to TRBJ1-2; a weak D match, TRBD1 (5 bases). This CDR3 region has 15 residues. Germline loops: CDR1 MNHEY, CDR2 SMNVEV (reference sequence). The V end lost 2 bases, the J end lost 0 bases, and 10 bases lay between the germline ends. The CDR3 here is CASSLRQGANYGYTF. The CDR3 region has the DNA TGTGCCAGCAGTTTACGGCAGGGCGCTAACTATGGCTACACCTTC.

J is TRBJ1-6 and V is TRBV27, with no clear D. Trimming stripped 0 bases from V and 7 bases from J, with 10 bases between. The germline V gene has CDR1 MNHEY and CDR2 SMNVEV (reference sequence). This CDR3 has 15 amino acids. The CDR3 spells CASSLSERRNSPLHF. DNA for the CDR3: TGTGCCAGCAGTTTATCGGAGAGGAGGAATTCACCCCTCCACTTT.

This sequence joins TRBV19 and TRBJ1-5; 7 positions match TRBD1. Germline V gene data show CDR1 as LNHDA and CDR2 as SQIVND (reference sequence). The CDR3 has 17 amino acids. The trim removed 5 bases at V and 4 bases at J, leaving 14 bases unmatched. The CDR3 bases are TGTGCCAGTAGTGGATGGACAGGACCGTTTTCGAATCAGCCCCAGCATTTT. Translated, it gives CASSGWTGPFSNQPQHF.

This sequence joins TRBV5-5 and TRBJ1-2; D remains ambiguous. Trimming stripped 3 bases from V and 3 bases from J, with 12 bases between. Germline assignment: CDR1 SGHKS and CDR2 YYEKEE (reference sequence). This CDR3 contains 14 residues. The CDR3, as DNA: TGTGCCAGCAGCTCACCAGGCACGGACTATGGCTACACCTTC. As protein: CASSSPGTDYGYTF.